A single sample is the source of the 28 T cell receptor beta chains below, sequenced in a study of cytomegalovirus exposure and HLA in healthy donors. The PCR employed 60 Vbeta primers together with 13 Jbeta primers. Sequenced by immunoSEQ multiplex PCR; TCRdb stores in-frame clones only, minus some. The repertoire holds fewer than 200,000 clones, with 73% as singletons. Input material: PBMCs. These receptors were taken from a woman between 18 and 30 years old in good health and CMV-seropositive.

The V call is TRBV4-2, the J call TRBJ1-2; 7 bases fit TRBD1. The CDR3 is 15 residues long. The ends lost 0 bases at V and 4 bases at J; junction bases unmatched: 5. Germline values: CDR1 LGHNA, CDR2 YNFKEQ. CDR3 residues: CASSQDDRAAYGYTF. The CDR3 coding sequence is TGTGCCAGCAGCCAAGATGACAGGGCCGCCTATGGCTACACCTTC.

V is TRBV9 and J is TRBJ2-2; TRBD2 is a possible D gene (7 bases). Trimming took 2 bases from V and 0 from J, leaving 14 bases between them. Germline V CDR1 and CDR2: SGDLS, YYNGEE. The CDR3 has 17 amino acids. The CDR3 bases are TGTGCCAGCAGCGTGGGGGGGCGGGGGCCGAACACCGGGGAGCTGTTTTTT. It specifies CASSVGGRGPNTGELFF.

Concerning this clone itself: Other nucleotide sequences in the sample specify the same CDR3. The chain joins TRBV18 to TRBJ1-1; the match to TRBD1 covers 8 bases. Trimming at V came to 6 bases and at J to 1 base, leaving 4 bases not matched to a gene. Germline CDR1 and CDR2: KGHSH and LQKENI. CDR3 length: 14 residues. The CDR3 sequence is CASSPGQGNTEAFF. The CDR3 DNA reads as TGTGCCAGCTCCCCTGGACAGGGGAACACTGAAGCTTTCTTT.

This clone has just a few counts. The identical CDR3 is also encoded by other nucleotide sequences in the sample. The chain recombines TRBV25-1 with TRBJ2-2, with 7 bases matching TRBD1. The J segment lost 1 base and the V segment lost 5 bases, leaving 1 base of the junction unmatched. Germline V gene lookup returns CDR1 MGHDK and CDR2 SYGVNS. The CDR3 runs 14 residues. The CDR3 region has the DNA TGTGCCAGCAGTAGGGACAGGAACACCGGGGAGCTGTTTTTT. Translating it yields CASSRDRNTGELFF. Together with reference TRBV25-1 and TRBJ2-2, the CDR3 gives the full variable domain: EADIYQTPRYLVIGTGKKITLECSQTMGHDKMYWYQQDPGMELHLIHYSYGVNSTEKGDLSSESTVSRIRTEHFPLTLESARPSHTSQYLCASSRDRNTGELFFGEGSRLTVL.

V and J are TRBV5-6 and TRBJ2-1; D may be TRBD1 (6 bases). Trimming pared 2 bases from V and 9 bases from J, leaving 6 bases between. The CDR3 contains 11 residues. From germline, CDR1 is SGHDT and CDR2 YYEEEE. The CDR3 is CASSLGGEQFF. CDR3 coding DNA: TGTGCCAGCAGCTTAGGGGGTGAGCAGTTCTTC. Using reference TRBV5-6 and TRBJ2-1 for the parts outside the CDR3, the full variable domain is DAGVTQSPTHLIKTRGQQVTLRCSPKSGHDTVSWYQQALGQGPQFIFQYYEEEERQRGNFPDRFSGHQFPNYSSELNVNALLLGDSALYLCASSLGGEQFFGPGTRLTVL.

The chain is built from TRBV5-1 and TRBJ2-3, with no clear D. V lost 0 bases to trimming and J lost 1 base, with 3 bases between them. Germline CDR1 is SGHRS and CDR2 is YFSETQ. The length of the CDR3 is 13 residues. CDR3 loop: CASSLERTDTQYF. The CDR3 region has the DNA TGCGCCAGCAGCTTGGAGCGCACAGATACGCAGTATTTT.

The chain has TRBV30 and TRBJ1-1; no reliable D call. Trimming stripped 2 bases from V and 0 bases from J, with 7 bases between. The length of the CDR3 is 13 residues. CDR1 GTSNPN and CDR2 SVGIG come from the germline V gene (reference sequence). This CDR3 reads CAWSREMNTEAFF. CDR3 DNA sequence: TGTGCCTGGAGTCGGGAGATGAACACTGAAGCTTTCTTT.

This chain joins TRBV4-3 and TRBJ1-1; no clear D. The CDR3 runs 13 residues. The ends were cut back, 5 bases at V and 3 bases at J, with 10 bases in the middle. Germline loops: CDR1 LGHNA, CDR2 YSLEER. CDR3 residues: CASSAGGDTEAFF. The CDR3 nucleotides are TGCGCCAGCAGCGCGGGTGGAGACACTGAAGCTTTCTTT.

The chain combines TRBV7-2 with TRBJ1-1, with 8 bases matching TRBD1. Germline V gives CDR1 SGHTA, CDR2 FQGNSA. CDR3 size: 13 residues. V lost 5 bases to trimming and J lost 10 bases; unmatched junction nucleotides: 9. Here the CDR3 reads CASSPGQGMGAFF. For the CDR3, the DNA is TGTGCCAGCAGCCCCGGACAGGGTATGGGAGCTTTCTTT.

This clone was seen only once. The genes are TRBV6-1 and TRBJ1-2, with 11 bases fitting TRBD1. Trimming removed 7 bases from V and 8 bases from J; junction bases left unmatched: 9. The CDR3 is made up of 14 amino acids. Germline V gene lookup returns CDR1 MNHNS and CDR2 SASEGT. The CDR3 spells CASTGGTGGSGYTF. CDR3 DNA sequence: TGTGCCAGCACCGGTGGGACAGGGGGTTCGGGCTACACCTTC.

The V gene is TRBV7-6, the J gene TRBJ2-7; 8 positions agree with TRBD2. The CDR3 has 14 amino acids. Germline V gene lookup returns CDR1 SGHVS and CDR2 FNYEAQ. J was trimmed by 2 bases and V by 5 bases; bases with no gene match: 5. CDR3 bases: TGTGCCAGCAGCCGGGGGGGCCGGGCCTACGAGCAGTACTTC. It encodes CASSRGGRAYEQYF. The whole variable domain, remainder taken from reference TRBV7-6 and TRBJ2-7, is GAGVSQSPRYKVTKRGQDVALRCDPISGHVSLYWYRQALGQGPEFLTYFNYEAQQDKSGLPNDRFSAERPEGSISTLTIQRTEQRDSAMYRCASSRGGRAYEQYFGPGTRLTVT.

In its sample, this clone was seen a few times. CDR3 in amino acids: CASSLKGGQGKGTF. The DNA of the CDR3 is TGTGCCAGCAGCCTAAAGGGTGGGCAGGGGAAAGGCACCTTC. J is TRBJ1-2 and V is TRBV2, with a tentative D call TRBD1 (6 bases). Deletions cut 6 bases from V and 13 bases from J, with 24 bases between. Germline V gene sequence: CDR1 SNHLY, CDR2 FYNNEI. The CDR3 covers 14 residues.

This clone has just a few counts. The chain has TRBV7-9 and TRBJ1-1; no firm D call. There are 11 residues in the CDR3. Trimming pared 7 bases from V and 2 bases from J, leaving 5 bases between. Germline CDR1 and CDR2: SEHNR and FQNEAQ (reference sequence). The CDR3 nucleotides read TGTGCCAGCACCTCCAACACTGAAGCTTTCTTT. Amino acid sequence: CASTSNTEAFF.

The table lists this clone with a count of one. The chain's CDR3 is CASSPVGGSEGYTF. The CDR3 coding sequence is TGTGCCAGCTCACCAGTTGGAGGAAGCGAGGGCTACACCTTC. The rearrangement links TRBV18 to TRBJ1-2, with no clear D. Looked up from germline, CDR1 is KGHSH and CDR2 is LQKENI. V lost 2 bases and J lost 8, with 15 bases in between. The CDR3 has 14 amino acids.

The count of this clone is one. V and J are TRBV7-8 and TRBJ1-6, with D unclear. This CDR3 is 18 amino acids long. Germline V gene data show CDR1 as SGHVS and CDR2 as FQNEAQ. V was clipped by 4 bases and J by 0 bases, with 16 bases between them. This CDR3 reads CASSSSFSSSSYNSPLHF. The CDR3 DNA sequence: TGTGCCAGCAGCTCATCCTTTAGTTCGAGCTCCTATAATTCACCCCTCCACTTT.

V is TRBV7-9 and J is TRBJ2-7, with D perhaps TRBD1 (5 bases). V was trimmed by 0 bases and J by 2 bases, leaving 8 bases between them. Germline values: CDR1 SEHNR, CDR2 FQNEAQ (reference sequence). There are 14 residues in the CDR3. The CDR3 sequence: CASSLAQTAYEQYF. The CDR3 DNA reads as TGTGCCAGCAGCTTAGCCCAGACAGCCTACGAGCAGTACTTC.

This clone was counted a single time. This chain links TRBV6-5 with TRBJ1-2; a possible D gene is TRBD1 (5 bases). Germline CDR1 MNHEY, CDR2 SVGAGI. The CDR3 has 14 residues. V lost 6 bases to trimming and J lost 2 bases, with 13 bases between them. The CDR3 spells CASSSDRRNYGYTF. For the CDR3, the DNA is TGTGCCAGCAGCTCCGACAGACGAAACTATGGCTACACCTTC.

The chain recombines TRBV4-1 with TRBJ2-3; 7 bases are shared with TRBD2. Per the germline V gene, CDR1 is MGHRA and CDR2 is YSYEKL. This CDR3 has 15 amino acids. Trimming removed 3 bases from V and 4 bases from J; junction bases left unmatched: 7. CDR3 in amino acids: CASSHFGGESDTQYF. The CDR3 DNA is TGCGCCAGCAGCCATTTTGGGGGGGAGTCAGATACGCAGTATTTT.

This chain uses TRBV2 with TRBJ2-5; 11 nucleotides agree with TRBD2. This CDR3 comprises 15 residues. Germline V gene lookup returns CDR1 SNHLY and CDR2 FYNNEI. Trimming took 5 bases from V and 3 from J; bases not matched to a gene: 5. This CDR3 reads CASSLLAGAKETQYF. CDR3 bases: TGTGCCAGCAGTCTACTAGCGGGGGCAAAAGAGACCCAGTACTTC.

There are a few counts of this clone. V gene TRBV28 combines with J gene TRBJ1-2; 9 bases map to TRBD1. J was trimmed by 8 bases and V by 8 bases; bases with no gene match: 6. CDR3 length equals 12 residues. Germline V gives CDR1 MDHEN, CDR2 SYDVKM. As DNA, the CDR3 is TGTGCCAGCCAGACAGGGGGTCTAGGCTACACCTTC. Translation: CASQTGGLGYTF.

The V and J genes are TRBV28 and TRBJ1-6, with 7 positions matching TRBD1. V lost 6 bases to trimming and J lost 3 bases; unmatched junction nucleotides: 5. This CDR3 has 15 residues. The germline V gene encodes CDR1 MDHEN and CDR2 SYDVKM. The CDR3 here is CASRPTGFYNSPLHF. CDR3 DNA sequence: TGTGCCAGCAGACCGACAGGGTTCTATAATTCACCCCTCCACTTT.

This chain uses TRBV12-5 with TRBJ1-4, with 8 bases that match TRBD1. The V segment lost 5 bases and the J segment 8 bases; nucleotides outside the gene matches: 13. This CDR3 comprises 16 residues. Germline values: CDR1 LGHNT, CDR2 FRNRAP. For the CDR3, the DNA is TGTGCTAGTGGTCACGTCCAGACAGGGGAAGAAGAAAAACTGTTTTTT. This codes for CASGHVQTGEEEKLFF.

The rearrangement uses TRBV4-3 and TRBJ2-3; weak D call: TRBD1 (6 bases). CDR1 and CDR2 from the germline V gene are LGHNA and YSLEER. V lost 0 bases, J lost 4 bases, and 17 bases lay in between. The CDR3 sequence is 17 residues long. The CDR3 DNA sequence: TGCGCCAGCAGCCAAGATAAGGGGAAAACAGGGCCAGATACGCAGTATTTT. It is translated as CASSQDKGKTGPDTQYF.

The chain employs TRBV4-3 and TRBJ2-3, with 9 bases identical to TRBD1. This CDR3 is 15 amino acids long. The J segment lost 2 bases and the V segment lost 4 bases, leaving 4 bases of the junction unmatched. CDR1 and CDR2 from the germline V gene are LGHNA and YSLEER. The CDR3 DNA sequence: TGCGCCAGCAGCCGGGACAGGGTTCTCACAGATACGCAGTATTTT. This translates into CASSRDRVLTDTQYF.

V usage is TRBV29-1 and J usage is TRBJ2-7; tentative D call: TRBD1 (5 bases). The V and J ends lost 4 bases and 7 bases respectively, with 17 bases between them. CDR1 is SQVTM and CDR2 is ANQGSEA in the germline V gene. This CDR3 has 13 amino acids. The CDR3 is CSVVAGPLLEQYF. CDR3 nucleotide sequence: TGCAGCGTTGTTGCAGGGCCCCTTCTGGAGCAGTACTTC.

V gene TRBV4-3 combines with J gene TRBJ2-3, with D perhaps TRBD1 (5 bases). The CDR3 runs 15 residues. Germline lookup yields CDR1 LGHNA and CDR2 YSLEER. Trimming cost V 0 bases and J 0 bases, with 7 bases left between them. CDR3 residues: CASSQDKGSTDTQYF. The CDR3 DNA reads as TGCGCCAGCAGCCAAGATAAGGGGAGCACAGATACGCAGTATTTT.

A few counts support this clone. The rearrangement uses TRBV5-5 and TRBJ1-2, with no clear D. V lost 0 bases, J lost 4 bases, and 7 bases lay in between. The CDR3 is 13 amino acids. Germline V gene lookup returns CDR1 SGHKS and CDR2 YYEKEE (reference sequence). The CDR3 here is CASSLDRSYGYTF. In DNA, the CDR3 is TGTGCCAGCAGCTTGGACAGAAGCTATGGCTACACCTTC.

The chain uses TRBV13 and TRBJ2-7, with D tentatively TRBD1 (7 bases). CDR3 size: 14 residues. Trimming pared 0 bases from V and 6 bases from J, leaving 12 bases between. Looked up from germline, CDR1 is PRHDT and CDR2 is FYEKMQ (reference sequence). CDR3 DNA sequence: TGTGCCAGCAGCTTAGGCCGGGGGACAGCCGAGCAGTACTTC. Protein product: CASSLGRGTAEQYF.